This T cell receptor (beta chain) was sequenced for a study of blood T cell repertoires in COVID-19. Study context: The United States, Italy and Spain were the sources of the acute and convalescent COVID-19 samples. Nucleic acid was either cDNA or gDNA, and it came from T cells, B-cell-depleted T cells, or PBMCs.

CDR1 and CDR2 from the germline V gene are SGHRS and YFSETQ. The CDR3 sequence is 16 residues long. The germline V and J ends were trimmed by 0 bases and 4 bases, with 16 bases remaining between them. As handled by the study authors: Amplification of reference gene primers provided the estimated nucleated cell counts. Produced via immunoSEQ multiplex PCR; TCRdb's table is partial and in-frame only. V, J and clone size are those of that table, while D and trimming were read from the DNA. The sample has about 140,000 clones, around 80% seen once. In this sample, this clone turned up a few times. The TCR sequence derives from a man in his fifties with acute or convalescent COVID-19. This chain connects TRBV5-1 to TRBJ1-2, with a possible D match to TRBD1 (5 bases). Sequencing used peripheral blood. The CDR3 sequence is CASSLEFSGQGYGYTF. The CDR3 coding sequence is TGCGCCAGCAGCTTGGAATTTTCCGGCCAGGGCTATGGCTACACCTTC.